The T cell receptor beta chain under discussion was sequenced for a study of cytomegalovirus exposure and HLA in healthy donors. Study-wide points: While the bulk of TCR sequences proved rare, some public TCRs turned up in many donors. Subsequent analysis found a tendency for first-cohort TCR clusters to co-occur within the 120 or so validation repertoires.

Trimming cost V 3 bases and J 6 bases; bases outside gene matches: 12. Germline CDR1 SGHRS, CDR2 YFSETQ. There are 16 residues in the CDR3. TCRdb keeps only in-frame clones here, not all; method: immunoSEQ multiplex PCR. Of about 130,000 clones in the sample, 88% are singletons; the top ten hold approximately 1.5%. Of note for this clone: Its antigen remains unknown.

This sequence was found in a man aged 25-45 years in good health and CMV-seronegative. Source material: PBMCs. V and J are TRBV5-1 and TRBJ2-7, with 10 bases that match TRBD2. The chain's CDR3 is CASSSIPLAGDSEQYF. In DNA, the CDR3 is TGCGCCAGCAGCTCGATCCCGCTAGCGGGAGATTCCGAGCAGTACTTC.